The T cell receptor (beta chain) described here comes from a study of T cell responses to AZD1222 COVID-19 vaccine. The study's findings and limits: It was only after the peak T cell response that any repertoires were sampled.

Some clones are missing from TCRdb's copy, which holds only in-frame ones; the method was immunoSEQ multiplex PCR. The table shows around 96,000 clones, with under 95% occurring only once. The CDR3 runs to 13 residues. V was trimmed by 5 bases and J by 2 bases, leaving 9 bases between them. Turning to this clone: Its matching antigen is unknown.

The genes are TRBV12-3 or TRBV12-4 and TRBJ1-2; perhaps TRBD1 as D (5 bases). The TCR comes from an adult who received the AZD1222 COVID-19 vaccine. The sequencing used peripheral blood, collected 28 days after the second AZD1222 dose. The CDR3: CASSRDRNYGYTF. The CDR3 DNA follows: TGTGCCAGCAGTCGGGACCGAAACTATGGCTACACCTTC.